Listed here are 11 T cell receptor beta chains from one sample, sequenced in a study of control samples from healthy donors and cancer patients (dated by TCRdb to the early 2020s). Receptor libraries were prepared by the immunoSEQ multiplex PCR assay. Imported from immuneACCESS, the table was reduced by TCRdb to in-frame sequences with V and J called. These copies leave out some clones; in studies compared against another copy, an unresolved V gene accounts for under half, and the cause of the remainder is not known. This sample has 130,000 to 150,000 clones in its table, and just under 95% of those were observed once. The leading ten clones occupy 14% of the sample. The sequenced sample was PBMCs. The receptors originated from a man aged 55 to 70 with colorectal cancer.

The chain has TRBV9 and TRBJ1-5; D ambiguous. The CDR3 totals 13 residues. CDR1 and CDR2 (germline): SGDLS, YYNGEE. V was clipped by 0 bases and J by 7 bases, with 8 bases between them. CDR3 bases: TGTGCCAGCAGCGTAGCGGAAGGCCAGCCCCAGCATTTT. Protein sequence: CASSVAEGQPQHF.

V and J are TRBV19 and TRBJ2-7; unclear D gene. V lost 1 base and J lost 1, with 8 bases in between. This CDR3 contains 14 residues. Germline V gene lookup returns CDR1 LNHDA and CDR2 SQIVND (reference sequence). CDR3 in amino acids: CASSIGGISYEQYF. The CDR3, as DNA: TGTGCCAGTAGTATAGGTGGCATTTCCTACGAGCAGTACTTC.

This clone is a singleton in its sample. The chain links TRBV7-2 to TRBJ2-3, with TRBD2 identical over 13 bases. Looked up from germline, CDR1 is SGHTA and CDR2 is FQGNSA. V shed 2 bases, J shed 4 bases, and the junction held 3 bases outside the gene matches. The CDR3 runs to 16 residues. The CDR3 DNA is TGTGCCAGCAGCTTATCCACTAGCGGGGGGGCAGATACGCAGTATTTT. Amino acid sequence: CASSLSTSGGADTQYF. The whole variable domain, remainder taken from reference TRBV7-2 and TRBJ2-3, is GAGVSQSPSNKVTEKGKDVELRCDPISGHTALYWYRQSLGQGLEFLIYFQGNSAPDKSGLPSDRFSAERTGGSVSTLTIQRTQQEDSAVYLCASSLSTSGGADTQYFGPGTRLTVL.

The chain couples TRBV25-1 to TRBJ2-3, with D perhaps matching TRBD2 (6 bases). Germline lookup yields CDR1 MGHDK and CDR2 SYGVNS. This CDR3 region has 12 residues. V dropped 1 base and J dropped 9 bases, with 8 bases sitting between them. CDR3 sequence: CASSEFRGTQYF. CDR3 in DNA: TGTGCCAGCAGTGAATTTCGGGGGACGCAGTATTTT.

The rearrangement links TRBV5-8 to TRBJ1-1; unclear D gene. This CDR3 has 16 residues. The V end lost 4 bases, the J end lost 3 bases, and 19 bases lay between the germline ends. The germline CDR1 and CDR2 sequences are SGHTS and YDEGEE. The CDR3 DNA reads as TGTGCCAGCAGCCTCGGAGCTGGAGGGTCGGACACTGAAGCTTTCTTT. This codes for CASSLGAGGSDTEAFF.

This chain links TRBV7-7 with TRBJ2-1; D is uncertain. The CDR3 covers 14 residues. V dropped 1 base and J dropped 3 bases, with 7 bases sitting between them. Germline assignment: CDR1 SSHAT and CDR2 FNYEAQ (reference sequence). The CDR3 reads CASSLVGGYNEQFF. Here the CDR3 DNA reads TGTGCCAGCAGCTTAGTTGGTGGCTACAATGAGCAGTTCTTC.

This chain links TRBV5-1 with TRBJ1-3, with 8 bases aligning to TRBD1. With V trimmed by 4 bases and J by 0 bases, 3 bases remained unmatched. CDR3 length: 15 amino acids. Germline CDR1 is SGHRS and CDR2 is YFSETQ. The CDR3 here is CASSRDRGSGNTIYF. CDR3 DNA sequence: TGCGCCAGCAGCAGAGACAGGGGCTCTGGAAACACCATATATTTT.

In the case of this clone: Other nucleotide sequences in the sample specify the same CDR3. V and J are TRBV5-1 and TRBJ1-4; weak D call: TRBD1 (6 bases). The CDR3 spans 15 residues. CDR1 is SGHRS and CDR2 is YFSETQ in the germline V gene. Trimming removed 0 bases from V and 0 bases from J, with 6 bases in between. The CDR3 reads CASSLGGPTNEKLFF. The CDR3 DNA reads as TGCGCCAGCAGCTTGGGGGGGCCAACTAATGAAAAACTGTTTTTT.

The V and J genes are TRBV5-1 and TRBJ1-3; D perhaps matches TRBD1 (6 bases). CDR3 length equals 16 residues. Germline CDR1 is SGHRS and CDR2 is YFSETQ. Trimming took off 3 bases at V and 2 bases at J, with 15 bases between the two ends. The CDR3 protein is CASSSEGQGPGNTIYF. The CDR3 region has the DNA TGCGCCAGCAGCTCGGAGGGCCAGGGGCCTGGAAACACCATATATTTT. Full variable domain (remainder filled in from reference TRBV5-1 and TRBJ1-3): KAGVTQTPRYLIKTRGQQVTLSCSPISGHRSVSWYQQTPGQGLQFLFEYFSETQRNKGNFPGRFSGRQFSNSRSEMNVSTLELGDSALYLCASSSEGQGPGNTIYFGEGSWLTVV.

The genes are TRBV10-3 and TRBJ2-3; no firm D call. Germline V gene data show CDR1 as ENHRY and CDR2 as SYGVKD. Trimming took 6 bases from V and 4 from J, leaving 11 bases between them. This CDR3 has 13 residues. DNA for the CDR3: TGTGCCATCAGCTCCCCTAATTCAGATACGCAGTATTTT. Translation: CAISSPNSDTQYF.

The V gene is TRBV19, the J gene TRBJ1-1; no clear D gene. Trimming shortened V by 6 bases and J by 5 bases, and 16 bases separated the two germline ends. The CDR3 runs to 14 residues. CDR1 LNHDA and CDR2 SQIVND come from the germline V gene (reference sequence). The CDR3 bases are TGTGCCAGTAGCGCTATGGCGGGTGGAACTGAAGCTTTCTTT. Residues: CASSAMAGGTEAFF.